Listed here are 17 T cell receptor beta chains from one sample, sequenced in a study of neurological immune-mediated disorders. Time point indicated: longitudinal time-point 2. TCRdb itself ran the 5' RACE reads through MiXCR, one entry per CDR3 protein. Among fewer than 60,000 distinct CDR3 sequences listed, around 13% were seen once. The sample consisted of PBMCs. The origin of the receptors is a male donor with HTLV-1-associated myelopathy (HAM/TSP).

This clonotype occurred many times. This chain uses TRBV20-1 with TRBJ2-1; TRBD2 matches at 10 bases. Germline CDR1 reads DFQATT; CDR2 reads SNEGSKA (reference sequence). The V gene end was trimmed by 6 bases and the J gene end by 1 base; junction bases not matched to a gene: 6. CDR3 length: 15 residues. The CDR3 DNA follows: TGCAGTGCCGAGCGGGGGGGCCGGTCCTACAATGAGCAGTTCTTC. Its translation: CSAERGGRSYNEQFF.

The V call is TRBV12-3 or TRBV12-4, the J call TRBJ2-1, with D perhaps matching TRBD1 (6 bases). This CDR3 has 14 amino acids. V lost 5 bases to trimming and J lost 10 bases, with 18 bases between them. CDR3 bases: TGTGCCAGCAGTATTTATCTACAGGGCGGAGAGCAGTTCTTC. Protein product: CASSIYLQGGEQFF.

This clonotype was seen ten or more times. V usage is TRBV5-1 and J usage is TRBJ2-7; 10 nucleotides agree with TRBD2. CDR1 is SGHRS and CDR2 is YFSETQ in the germline V gene. The CDR3 has 14 residues. Unmatched junction bases numbered 1, after V lost 2 bases and J lost 2 bases. The CDR3 is CASSFSGGAYEQYF. CDR3 nucleotide sequence: TGCGCCAGCAGCTTCAGCGGGGGGGCCTACGAGCAGTACTTC.

Many counts were recorded for this clonotype. The chain uses TRBV7-2 and TRBJ2-3; D possibly corresponds to TRBD1 (5 bases). CDR1 and CDR2 from the germline V gene are SGHTA and FQGNSA. The V and J ends lost 2 bases and 1 base respectively, with 10 bases between them. This CDR3 spans 15 amino acids. The DNA for the CDR3 is TGTGCCAGCAGCTTATACCAAGGGGGCACAGATACGCAGTATTTT. As protein: CASSLYQGGTDTQYF.

Within the sample, this clonotype is medium-sized. This chain joins TRBV5-1 and TRBJ1-1, with TRBD1 as a possible D gene (5 bases). The ends were cut back, 2 bases at V and 4 bases at J, with 15 bases in the middle. This CDR3 comprises 15 residues. Germline lookup yields CDR1 SGHRS and CDR2 YFSETQ. The CDR3 reads CASSLFQGMSTEAFF. As DNA, the CDR3 is TGCGCCAGCAGCTTATTCCAGGGAATGAGCACTGAAGCTTTCTTT.

This rearrangement joins TRBV10-3 to TRBJ1-3; 11 nucleotides agree with TRBD1. With V trimmed by 3 bases and J by 2 bases, 6 bases remained unmatched. From germline, CDR1 is ENHRY and CDR2 SYGVKD. The CDR3 contains 17 residues. In DNA, the CDR3 is TGTGCCATCAGTGACCCACGGGGACAGGGGGCTGGAAACACCATATATTTT. Protein product: CAISDPRGQGAGNTIYF.

This clonotype appeared many times. The chain joins TRBV5-1 to TRBJ2-1; perhaps D is TRBD1 or TRBD2 (5 bases each). Germline V CDR1 and CDR2: SGHRS, YFSETQ. This CDR3 comprises 14 residues. V lost 4 bases to trimming and J lost 8 bases, with 16 bases between them. The CDR3 DNA is TGCGCCAGCAGCGGACAAGCAGGGCGGGATGAGCAGTTCTTC. Translated, it gives CASSGQAGRDEQFF.

The sample holds many counts of this clonotype. The chain couples TRBV6-2 or TRBV6-3 to TRBJ1-6; D is ambiguous. In germline, CDR1 is MNHEY, CDR2 SVGEGT. With 6 bases removed from V and 10 bases from J, the gap between germline ends came to 19 bases. This CDR3 spans 15 amino acids. This CDR3 is CASRGITPSGSPLHF. The CDR3 DNA reads as TGTGCCAGCAGAGGCATTACTCCGTCAGGCTCACCCCTCCACTTT.

The rearrangement joins TRBV2 to TRBJ2-5, with D unresolved. The CDR3 has 12 residues. V gave up 5 bases and J gave up 5 bases, with 9 bases separating them. Germline V gives CDR1 SNHLY, CDR2 FYNNEI. CDR3 in DNA: TGTGCCAGCAGTTTCTACCCCGAGACCCAGTACTTC. It encodes CASSFYPETQYF.

This clonotype was picked up many times. V and J are TRBV4-1 and TRBJ1-5; D not resolved. The CDR3 runs 14 residues. Germline lookup yields CDR1 MGHRA and CDR2 YSYEKL. V was cut by 2 bases and J by 1 base, with 6 bases left in between. DNA of the CDR3: TGCGCCAGCAGCCAAAGCAGAAGCAATCAGCCCCAGCATTTT. This codes for CASSQSRSNQPQHF.

This clonotype came up many times. This chain connects TRBV6-2 or TRBV6-3 to TRBJ1-5, with D unresolved. With 5 bases removed from V and 2 bases from J, the gap between germline ends came to 7 bases. The CDR3 contains 13 residues. CDR1 is MNHEY and CDR2 is SVGEGT in the germline V gene. The CDR3 spells CASSPTGNQPQHF. CDR3 in DNA: TGTGCCAGCAGTCCCACGGGCAATCAGCCCCAGCATTTT.

In this sample, this clonotype turned up many times. The V and J genes are TRBV5-1 and TRBJ2-1; 7 nucleotides line up with TRBD2. The CDR3 contains 16 residues. V lost 2 bases and J lost 7; bases outside the gene matches: 12. Germline V gives CDR1 SGHRS, CDR2 YFSETQ. The CDR3 reads CASSFGLRDYPNEQFF. The CDR3 nucleotides read TGCGCCAGCAGCTTCGGGCTCCGGGACTACCCAAATGAGCAGTTCTTC.

This clonotype was recorded at least ten times. This chain links TRBV20-1 with TRBJ2-3; TRBD1 is a possible D gene (6 bases). The CDR3 has 14 amino acids. Trimming took off 6 bases at V and 2 bases at J, with 15 bases between the two ends. Germline lookup yields CDR1 DFQATT and CDR2 SNEGSKA (reference sequence). The CDR3 spells CSATRGGHTDTQYF. CDR3 nucleotide sequence: TGCAGTGCAACCCGAGGGGGACACACAGATACGCAGTATTTT.

This clonotype was observed many times. The V gene is TRBV20-1, the J gene TRBJ1-4, with no clear D. CDR1 is DFQATT and CDR2 is SNEGSKA in the germline V gene (reference sequence). The CDR3 totals 12 residues. Between the trimmed V and J ends, which lost 7 bases and 1 base, there was a span of 7 bases. The CDR3 DNA reads TGCAGTGTTGGGGAAACTAATGAAAAACTGTTTTTT. The encoded protein is CSVGETNEKLFF.

At least ten counts were recorded for this clonotype. This chain connects TRBV6-5 to TRBJ2-1, with D perhaps assigned TRBD1 or TRBD2 (6 bases each). This CDR3 contains 15 residues. V lost 3 bases and J lost 10, with 19 bases in between. From germline, CDR1 is MNHEY and CDR2 SVGAGI. CDR3 DNA sequence: TGTGCCAGCAGTTATACGACGGGGGCCCTCAGGGAGCAGTTCTTC. It codes for CASSYTTGALREQFF.

In its sample, this clonotype was seen many times. The genes are TRBV5-1 and TRBJ1-1; D remains unclear. CDR1 is SGHRS and CDR2 is YFSETQ in the germline V gene. This CDR3 is built from 15 residues. V dropped 4 bases and J dropped 8 bases, with 21 bases sitting between them. This CDR3 is CASSPRPSGPYEAFF. CDR3 DNA: TGCGCCAGCAGCCCCCGTCCATCCGGGCCCTACGAAGCTTTCTTT.

This clonotype was recorded at least ten times. The chain recombines TRBV20-1 with TRBJ2-7; tentatively, D is TRBD1 (5 bases). Trimming pared 6 bases from V and 1 base from J, leaving 10 bases between. The CDR3 is made up of 12 amino acids. Germline loops: CDR1 DFQATT, CDR2 SNEGSKA (reference sequence). CDR3 sequence (DNA): TGCAGTGCGGCGCCAGGGTCCTACGAGCAGTACTTC. It translates to CSAAPGSYEQYF.